These 25 T cell receptor beta chains originate from one sample sequenced in a study of T cells in Graves' hyperthyroidism and ophthalmopathy. Researchers took RNA transcripts and amplified the TCR beta CDR3 regions from them. The HTBI primer set served for first-round RT-PCR of the TCR CDR3. TCRdb recomputed calls from the multiplex PCR reads with MiXCR, one row per CDR3 protein. The data show about 400,000 distinct CDR3 sequences, about 14% seen once. Sequenced sample: blood. The receptors shown here come from a woman aged 30 to 39 with Graves' ophthalmopathy.

This clonotype appeared many times. The rearrangement joins TRBV12-3 or TRBV12-4 to TRBJ2-2; a weak D match, TRBD1 (5 bases). The germline V and J ends were trimmed by 6 bases and 0 bases, with 11 bases remaining between them. CDR3 length equals 15 residues. The CDR3 DNA sequence: TGTGCCAGCAGCCGGACACGATCGAACACCGGGGAGCTGTTTTTT. Amino acids: CASSRTRSNTGELFF.

This clonotype was recorded many times. The chain has TRBV2 and TRBJ2-5; no clear D gene. Germline-derived CDR1 and CDR2 are SNHLY and FYNNEI. V lost 6 bases to trimming and J lost 1 base, with 18 bases between them. The CDR3 runs 16 residues. This CDR3 reads CASSDLRPLSQETQYF. In DNA form, the CDR3 reads TGTGCCAGCAGCGATTTACGACCCCTCTCCCAAGAGACCCAGTACTTC.

In its sample, this clonotype was seen many times. J is TRBJ2-7 and V is TRBV7-8; D unresolved. Trimming took off 1 base at V and 3 bases at J, with 13 bases between the two ends. CDR3 length equals 15 residues. CDR1 is SGHVS and CDR2 is FQNEAQ in the germline V gene. CDR3: CASSLESPRFYEQYF. For the CDR3, the DNA is TGTGCCAGCAGCTTAGAATCGCCACGATTCTACGAGCAGTACTTC.

This clonotype has a handful of counts. A read error may produce the germline difference seen at one junction end. V gene TRBV5-5 combines with J gene TRBJ1-5; 11 positions agree with TRBD1. Germline V lookup: CDR1 SGHKS, CDR2 YYEKEE (reference sequence). The CDR3 consists of 15 residues. The DNA of the CDR3 is TGTACCAGCAGCTTCTCCGGGACAGGGGGTCAGCCCCAGCATTTT. It is translated as CTSSFSGTGGQPQHF.

The table lists this clonotype with many counts. The rearrangement links TRBV7-6 to TRBJ2-3; D remains ambiguous. Trimming took 4 bases from V and 4 from J, leaving 12 bases between them. The CDR3 covers 14 residues. Germline CDR1 reads SGHVS; CDR2 reads FNYEAQ. The CDR3 sequence: CASSWSGSADTQYF. The DNA for the CDR3 is TGTGCCAGCAGCTGGTCCGGAAGTGCAGATACGCAGTATTTT.

This clonotype has a count of ten or more. J is TRBJ2-2 and V is TRBV3-1; 8 bases are a match to TRBD1. From germline, CDR1 is LGHDT and CDR2 YNNKEL (reference sequence). Trimming removed 2 bases from V and 1 base from J; junction bases left unmatched: 3. CDR3 length: 16 residues. CDR3 amino acids: CASSQRGTGNTGELFF. CDR3 bases: TGTGCCAGCAGCCAAAGAGGGACAGGGAACACCGGGGAGCTGTTTTTT.

This clonotype has a count of ten or more. V and J are TRBV7-2 and TRBJ2-1; TRBD2 matches at 12 bases. Per the germline V gene, CDR1 is SGHTA and CDR2 is FQGNSA. The CDR3 totals 15 residues. With 3 bases clipped from V and 8 bases from J, the junction kept 5 bases outside the gene matches. CDR3 nucleotide sequence: TGTGCCAGCAGCTTCTCTAGCGGGGGGGAGTATGAGCAGTTCTTC. Its translation is CASSFSSGGEYEQFF.

This clonotype was seen repeatedly, ten times or more. V and J are TRBV5-1 and TRBJ2-3; D might be TRBD1 (6 bases). This CDR3 has 15 amino acids. V dropped 5 bases and J dropped 4 bases, with 17 bases sitting between them. CDR1 is SGHRS and CDR2 is YFSETQ in the germline V gene. The CDR3 DNA is TGCGCCAGCAGTCTGGTACTGGACAGCTCAGATACGCAGTATTTT. Protein: CASSLVLDSSDTQYF.

This clonotype was counted at least ten times. The chain employs TRBV5-1 and TRBJ2-2, with D perhaps matching TRBD1 (5 bases). V was pared by 3 bases and J by 3 bases, with 12 bases between. The germline gives CDR1 SGHRS, CDR2 YFSETQ. This CDR3 contains 15 residues. Here the CDR3 reads CASSSSLGDTGELFF. As DNA, the CDR3 is TGCGCCAGCAGCTCCTCGTTAGGGGACACCGGGGAGCTGTTTTTT.

About this clonotype itself: A much larger clonotype is one base distant, so this may be a read error. The V gene is TRBV6-2 or TRBV6-3, the J gene TRBJ1-1; D is unclear. The CDR3 extends over 13 amino acids. Germline-derived CDR1 and CDR2 are MNHEY and SVGEGT. The CDR3 reads CASTQELNTEASF. The DNA of the CDR3 is TGTGCCAGCACGCAGGAGCTAAACACTGAAGCTTCCTTT.

This clonotype came up many times. J is TRBJ2-7 and V is TRBV20-1, with D possibly matching TRBD1 (5 bases). V lost 2 bases and J 0 bases, leaving 11 bases between the germline ends. Looked up from germline, CDR1 is DFQATT and CDR2 is SNEGSKA (reference sequence). The CDR3 runs to 14 residues. CDR3 region: CSARHRPPSYEQYF. Here the CDR3 DNA reads TGCAGTGCTAGACACAGGCCACCCTCCTACGAGCAGTACTTC.

This clonotype has at least ten counts. The J gene is TRBJ1-6, the V gene TRBV27, with 8 positions matching TRBD1. The trim removed 4 bases at V and 0 bases at J, leaving 8 bases unmatched. CDR3 length: 18 residues. Germline CDR1 reads MNHEY; CDR2 reads SMNVEV (reference sequence). The CDR3 here is CASSSRQGSSSYNSPLHF. DNA for the CDR3: TGTGCCAGCAGTTCCCGACAGGGGTCGAGCTCCTATAATTCACCCCTCCACTTT.

Only a few counts were recorded for this clonotype. The rearrangement joins TRBV9 to TRBJ2-3; 9 nucleotides line up with TRBD2. The germline CDR1 and CDR2 sequences are SGDLS and YYNGEE. V was clipped by 6 bases and J by 7 bases; unmatched bases: 12. The length of the CDR3 is 15 residues. The CDR3 region is CASNPSGALRNTQYF. The CDR3 DNA reads as TGTGCCAGCAATCCTAGCGGGGCCCTAAGAAATACGCAGTATTTT.

This clonotype came up a few times. This chain connects TRBV7-9 to TRBJ1-1; D not resolved. Deletions cut 1 base from V and 0 bases from J, with 15 bases between. The CDR3 has 17 amino acids. The germline gives CDR1 SEHNR, CDR2 FQNEAQ (reference sequence). CDR3 residues: CASSLVGPRKVNTEAFF. DNA for the CDR3: TGTGCCAGCAGCTTAGTCGGACCCCGAAAGGTGAACACTGAAGCTTTCTTT.

Ten or more counts support this clonotype. The chain links TRBV28 to TRBJ1-6; 10 nucleotides align to TRBD1. The germline V gene has CDR1 MDHEN and CDR2 SYDVKM. Losses at the gene ends were 11 bases for V and 7 bases for J; bases not matched to a gene: 5. This CDR3 is built from 13 residues. For the CDR3, the DNA is TGTGCCCTCCGGGGACAGGGGAATTCACCCCTCCACTTT. Translating gives CALRGQGNSPLHF. The complete variable domain, with remaining parts taken from reference TRBV28 and TRBJ1-6, reads DVKVTQSSRYLVKRTGEKVFLECVQDMDHENMFWYRQDPGLGLRLIYFSYDVKMKEKGDIPEGYSVSREKKERFSLILESASTNQTSMYLCALRGQGNSPLHFGNGTRLTVT.

The rearrangement uses TRBV13 and TRBJ1-6; D is uncertain. V lost 0 bases and J 2 bases, leaving 5 bases between the germline ends. CDR3 length: 15 amino acids. Germline V gene lookup returns CDR1 PRHDT and CDR2 FYEKMQ (reference sequence). The CDR3 region is CASSLGGTYNSPLHF. The DNA for the CDR3 is TGTGCCAGCAGCTTAGGAGGTACCTATAATTCACCCCTCCACTTT.

In this sample, this clonotype turned up many times. V is TRBV28 and J is TRBJ2-7; D may be TRBD1 (6 bases). This CDR3 region has 14 residues. The V end lost 5 bases, the J end lost 3 bases, and 14 bases lay between the germline ends. Per the germline V gene, CDR1 is MDHEN and CDR2 is SYDVKM. The CDR3 loop reads CASSATLGGYEQYF. The DNA of the CDR3 is TGTGCCAGCAGTGCAACACTAGGGGGCTACGAGCAGTACTTC.

This clonotype was seen repeatedly, ten times or more. This chain uses TRBV5-1 with TRBJ1-2; D is unresolved. The CDR3 is 14 residues long. The germline V gene encodes CDR1 SGHRS and CDR2 YFSETQ. V was pared by 3 bases and J by 6 bases, with 15 bases between. The chain's CDR3 is CASSSSQNGHGYTF. The CDR3 DNA is TGCGCCAGCAGCTCCTCGCAGAACGGGCATGGCTACACCTTC.

This clonotype occurred many times. The CDR3 DNA follows: TGCAGTGCTACCCTGCTAGCGGGGGGGGAGGGTGAGCAGTTCTTC. It specifies CSATLLAGGEGEQFF. The gene calls are TRBV20-1 and TRBJ2-1; 12 bases agree with TRBD2. V was clipped by 4 bases and J by 9 bases; unmatched bases: 10. Germline V gene lookup returns CDR1 DFQATT and CDR2 SNEGSKA (reference sequence). The CDR3 sequence is 15 residues long.

In the case of this clonotype: A read error may be the cause here, since a much bigger clone is one base away. This chain uses TRBV7-2 with TRBJ2-7; a weak D match, TRBD2 (6 bases). V was clipped by 5 bases and J by 7 bases, with 18 bases between them. CDR3 length equals 14 residues. The germline V gene encodes CDR1 SGHTA and CDR2 FQGNSA. This CDR3 reads CASSPIHGAGEQYF. The CDR3 nucleotides read TGTGCCAGCAGCCCCATACATGGGGCGGGGGAGCAGTACTTC.

This clonotype was seen at least ten times. The chain uses TRBV30 and TRBJ1-4, with D perhaps matching TRBD1 (5 bases). The V and J ends lost 2 bases and 1 base respectively, with 11 bases between them. The CDR3 consists of 15 residues. Germline CDR1 and CDR2: GTSNPN and SVGIG (reference sequence). CDR3 in amino acids: CAWSYQGLTNEKLFF. CDR3 sequence (DNA): TGTGCCTGGAGTTACCAGGGATTAACTAATGAAAAACTGTTTTTT.

The table lists this clonotype with a few counts. The chain recombines TRBV9 with TRBJ1-5, with a tentative D call TRBD1 (6 bases). CDR3 size: 15 residues. The V and J ends lost 2 bases and 6 bases respectively, with 15 bases between them. Germline V CDR1 and CDR2: SGDLS, YYNGEE. The CDR3 DNA follows: TGTGCCAGCAGCGTGGGTCCGGGGGCGGCTCAGCCCCAGCATTTT. Its translation is CASSVGPGAAQPQHF.

This clonotype was observed at least ten times. This chain joins TRBV7-9 and TRBJ2-3, with D possibly TRBD1 on 5 matching bases. CDR1 is SEHNR and CDR2 is FQNEAQ in the germline V gene (reference sequence). The V gene lost 5 bases and the J gene lost 5 bases, with 8 bases spanning the gap. The CDR3 sequence is 12 residues long. The CDR3 nucleotides are TGTGCCAGCAGCGACAGAAGAGATACGCAGTATTTT. Amino acids: CASSDRRDTQYF.

This clonotype was seen a handful of times. V and J are TRBV20-1 and TRBJ1-3; D unclear. V dropped 4 bases and J dropped 0 bases, with 13 bases sitting between them. The CDR3 loop spans 15 amino acids. Germline CDR1 and CDR2: DFQATT and SNEGSKA (reference sequence). CDR3 residues: CSATEEFLSGNTIYF. The CDR3 DNA reads TGCAGTGCTACGGAGGAGTTCCTCTCTGGAAACACCATATATTTT.

This clonotype occurred many times. The chain couples TRBV27 to TRBJ1-1; no clear D gene. Trimming took 10 bases from V and 0 from J, leaving 12 bases between them. The V gene's germline CDR1 is MNHEY and CDR2 SMNVEV (reference sequence). This CDR3 comprises 13 residues. CDR3 amino acids: CATAGEMNTEAFF. The CDR3 DNA reads as TGTGCCACCGCCGGGGAGATGAACACTGAAGCTTTCTTT.